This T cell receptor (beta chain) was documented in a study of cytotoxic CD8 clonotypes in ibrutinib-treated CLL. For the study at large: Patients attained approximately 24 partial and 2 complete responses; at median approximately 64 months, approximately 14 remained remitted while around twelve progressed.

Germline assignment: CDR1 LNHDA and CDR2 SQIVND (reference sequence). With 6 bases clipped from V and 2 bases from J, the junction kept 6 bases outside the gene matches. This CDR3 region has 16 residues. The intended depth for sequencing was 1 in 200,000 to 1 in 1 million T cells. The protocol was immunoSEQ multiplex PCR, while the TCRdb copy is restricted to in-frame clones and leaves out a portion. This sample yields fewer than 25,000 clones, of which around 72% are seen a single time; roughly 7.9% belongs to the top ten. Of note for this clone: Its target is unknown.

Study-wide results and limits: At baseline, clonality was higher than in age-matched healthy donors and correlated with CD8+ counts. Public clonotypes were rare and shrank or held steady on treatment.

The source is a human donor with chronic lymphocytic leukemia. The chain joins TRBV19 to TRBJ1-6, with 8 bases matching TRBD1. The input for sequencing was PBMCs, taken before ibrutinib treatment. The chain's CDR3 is CASSSQGAAYNSPLHF. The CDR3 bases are TGTGCCAGTAGCTCGCAGGGGGCTGCCTATAATTCACCCCTCCACTTT.